Reported below is one T cell receptor beta chain. In the authors' methods: Researchers report that nucleated cell counts were estimated from reference gene primer amplification. Profiled with immunoSEQ multiplex PCR; TCRdb holds only in-frame clones, not every one. The V and J calls and clone size come from that table; D and trimming were worked out from the DNA. The table records 100,000 to 150,000 clones, about four fifths of them present only once. This sample was taken from a study of blood T cell repertoires in COVID-19. At the level of the study: Collection of acute and convalescent COVID-19 samples took place in the United States, Italy and Spain. T cells, B-cell-depleted T cells, or PBMCs provided the cDNA or gDNA that served as material.

A Seattle source enrolled patients during active infection and followed them longitudinally. The TCR was taken from a man aged 25 to 40 with COVID-19, enrolled during active disease. Sequenced: peripheral blood.

This CDR3 reads CAISDSGSGNTIYF. CDR3 DNA sequence: TGTGCCATCAGTGATAGTGGCTCTGGAAACACCATATATTTT. The V call is TRBV10-3, the J call TRBJ1-3; no clear D gene. The V gene's germline CDR1 is ENHRY and CDR2 SYGVKD. Trimming stripped 3 bases from V and 0 bases from J, with 6 bases between. This CDR3 is 14 amino acids long.